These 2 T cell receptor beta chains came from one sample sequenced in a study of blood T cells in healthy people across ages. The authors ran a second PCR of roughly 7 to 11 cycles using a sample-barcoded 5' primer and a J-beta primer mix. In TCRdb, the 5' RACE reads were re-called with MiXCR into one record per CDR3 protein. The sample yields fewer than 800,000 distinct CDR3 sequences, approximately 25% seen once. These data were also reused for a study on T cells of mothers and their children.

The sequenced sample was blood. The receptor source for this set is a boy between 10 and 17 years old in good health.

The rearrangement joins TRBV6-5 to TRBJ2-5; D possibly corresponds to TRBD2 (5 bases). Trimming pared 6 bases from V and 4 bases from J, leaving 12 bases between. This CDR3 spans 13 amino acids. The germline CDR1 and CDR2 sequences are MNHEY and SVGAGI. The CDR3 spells CASSSGILETQYF. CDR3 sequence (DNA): TGTGCCAGCAGCTCCGGGATCCTAGAGACCCAGTACTTC.

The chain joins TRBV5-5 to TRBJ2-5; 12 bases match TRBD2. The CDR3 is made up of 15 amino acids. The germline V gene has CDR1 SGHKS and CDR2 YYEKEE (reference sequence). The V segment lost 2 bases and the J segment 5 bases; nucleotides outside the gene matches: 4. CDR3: CASSFLAGGSETQYF. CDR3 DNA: TGTGCCAGCAGCTTTCTAGCGGGAGGGTCTGAGACCCAGTACTTC.